A selection of T cell receptor beta chains follows, all from one sample in a study of blood T cell repertoires in COVID-19. Repertoires were generated with immunoSEQ multiplex PCR, while TCRdb's copy carries only in-frame clones and drops some. The table has around 41,000 clones, about 85% seen once. Sequences were obtained from peripheral blood. The receptors shown here come from a woman of 80 years or more with active COVID-19. CDR3s include the opening cysteine and the closing phenylalanine or tryptophan. Fields, in order: CDR3 protein, CDR3 DNA, V gene, D gene, clone size, J gene. A D gene is named only where the DNA matches it firmly. Rows may omit the clone size; those that give it use once, few, many or a size class.

CDR3 protein: CASSPEGTEGQPQHF
CDR3 DNA: TGCGCCAGCAGCCCCGAGGGCACAGAAGGGCAGCCCCAGCATTTT
V gene: TRBV4-3
D gene: -
clone size: -
J gene: TRBJ1-5

CDR3 protein: CASSYIGQGAEDEQFF
CDR3 DNA: TGTGCCAGCAGCTACATAGGACAGGGGGCTGAAGATGAGCAGTTCTTC
V gene: TRBV5-4
D gene: TRBD1
clone size: -
J gene: TRBJ2-1

CDR3 protein: CASSPDSDRTYEQYF
CDR3 DNA: TGCGCCAGCAGCCCCGACAGTGATCGCACCTACGAGCAGTACTTC
V gene: TRBV5-1
D gene: -
clone size: -
J gene: TRBJ2-7

CDR3 protein: CASSSRDINTEAFF
CDR3 DNA: TGTGCCAGCAGCTCCCGCGACATAAACACTGAAGCTTTCTTT
V gene: TRBV7-2
D gene: -
clone size: -
J gene: TRBJ1-1

CDR3 protein: CASSSWVGRDGYTF
CDR3 DNA: TGTGCCAGCAGTTCTTGGGTGGGGAGGGATGGCTACACCTTC
V gene: TRBV28
D gene: -
clone size: -
J gene: TRBJ1-2

CDR3 protein: CASRPPLSGGVGELFF
CDR3 DNA: TGTGCCAGCAGACCCCCCCTTAGCGGGGGGGTAGGGGAGCTGTTTTTT
V gene: TRBV7-2
D gene: TRBD2
clone size: -
J gene: TRBJ2-2

CDR3 protein: CAGALGTDTQYF
CDR3 DNA: TGTGCCGGGGCTCTGGGCACAGATACGCAGTATTTT
V gene: TRBV7-9
D gene: -
clone size: -
J gene: TRBJ2-3

CDR3 protein: CASSRGEASEQYF
CDR3 DNA: TGTGCCAGCAGCCGGGGGGAGGCAAGCGAGCAGTACTTC
V gene: TRBV7-9
D gene: TRBD2
clone size: -
J gene: TRBJ2-7

CDR3 protein: CSIQGLREKLFF
CDR3 DNA: TGCAGCATCCAGGGGTTGCGGGAAAAACTGTTTTTT
V gene: TRBV29-1
D gene: -
clone size: -
J gene: TRBJ1-4

CDR3 protein: CAWSAGSNQPQHF
CDR3 DNA: TGTGCCTGGAGTGCCGGTAGCAATCAGCCCCAGCATTTT
V gene: TRBV30
D gene: -
clone size: once
J gene: TRBJ1-5

CDR3 protein: CSVLVQGAGAQHF
CDR3 DNA: TGCAGCGTTCTAGTGCAGGGGGCAGGGGCCCAGCATTTT
V gene: TRBV29-1
D gene: TRBD1
clone size: -
J gene: TRBJ1-5

CDR3 protein: CASSLAGDVYEQYF
CDR3 DNA: TGTGCCAGCAGCTTAGCAGGGGATGTCTACGAGCAGTACTTC
V gene: TRBV7-9
D gene: -
clone size: once
J gene: TRBJ2-7

CDR3 protein: CASSVDRQIYGYTF
CDR3 DNA: TGTGCCAGTAGTGTGGACAGGCAGATCTATGGCTACACCTTC
V gene: TRBV19
D gene: TRBD1
clone size: -
J gene: TRBJ1-2

CDR3 protein: CASSPGLGGTGELFF
CDR3 DNA: TGTGCCAGCAGCCCAGGACTAGGAGGAACCGGGGAGCTGTTTTTT
V gene: TRBV11-1
D gene: TRBD2
clone size: once
J gene: TRBJ2-2

CDR3 protein: CASSLGGREKGYTF
CDR3 DNA: TGTGCCAGCAGCTTAGGGGGCAGGGAAAAAGGCTACACCTTC
V gene: TRBV7-2
D gene: -
clone size: -
J gene: TRBJ1-2

CDR3 protein: CASRRDNRNTGELFF
CDR3 DNA: TGTGCCAGCAGGAGGGACAACCGGAACACCGGGGAGCTGTTTTTT
V gene: TRBV9
D gene: -
clone size: -
J gene: TRBJ2-2

CDR3 protein: CASSPRTGGWINIQYF
CDR3 DNA: TGTGCCAGCAGTCCACGGACAGGGGGTTGGATAAACATTCAGTACTTC
V gene: TRBV28
D gene: TRBD1
clone size: -
J gene: TRBJ2-4

CDR3 protein: CSVGQTGGETQYF
CDR3 DNA: TGCAGCGTGGGTCAGACAGGGGGAGAGACCCAGTACTTC
V gene: TRBV29-1
D gene: TRBD1
clone size: -
J gene: TRBJ2-5

CDR3 protein: CASSPQAGGGTNTEAFF
CDR3 DNA: TGTGCCAGCAGCCCACAGGCGGGTGGGGGGACGAACACTGAAGCTTTCTTT
V gene: TRBV9
D gene: -
clone size: -
J gene: TRBJ1-1

CDR3 protein: CASTSTNEKLFF
CDR3 DNA: TGTGCCAGTACTTCAACTAATGAAAAACTGTTTTTT
V gene: TRBV19
D gene: -
clone size: -
J gene: TRBJ1-4

CDR3 protein: CATHRGSPLHF
CDR3 DNA: TGTGCCACTCACAGGGGTTCACCCCTCCACTTT
V gene: TRBV28
D gene: TRBD1
clone size: few
J gene: TRBJ1-6

CDR3 protein: CASSLSGGQIYNEQFF
CDR3 DNA: TGTGCCAGCAGCCTAAGCGGGGGGCAAATTTACAATGAGCAGTTCTTC
V gene: TRBV7-9
D gene: TRBD2
clone size: -
J gene: TRBJ2-1

CDR3 protein: CASSPRLAGGQNEQFF
CDR3 DNA: TGTGCCAGCAGCCCGAGATTAGCGGGGGGGCAAAATGAGCAGTTCTTC
V gene: TRBV7-3
D gene: TRBD2
clone size: -
J gene: TRBJ2-1

CDR3 protein: CASRGGGAGDQETQYF
CDR3 DNA: TGTGCCTCCCGCGGGGGTGGAGCGGGGGACCAAGAGACCCAGTACTTC
V gene: TRBV30
D gene: TRBD2
clone size: -
J gene: TRBJ2-5

CDR3 protein: CASRGGTTEAFF
CDR3 DNA: TGCGCCAGCAGGGGGGGGACAACTGAAGCTTTCTTT
V gene: TRBV5-1
D gene: -
clone size: -
J gene: TRBJ1-1

CDR3 protein: CASSPGSSTLYGYTF
CDR3 DNA: TGTGCCAGCTCACCAGGGAGTTCGACCCTCTATGGCTACACCTTC
V gene: TRBV18
D gene: -
clone size: -
J gene: TRBJ1-2

CDR3 protein: CASSLGQWTTANEQFF
CDR3 DNA: TGTGCCAGCAGCTTGGGTCAGTGGACTACGGCGAATGAGCAGTTCTTC
V gene: TRBV7-2
D gene: -
clone size: once
J gene: TRBJ2-1

CDR3 protein: CASSSQGSSTDTQYF
CDR3 DNA: TGTGCCAGCAGTTCCCAGGGATCAAGCACAGATACGCAGTATTTT
V gene: TRBV28
D gene: -
clone size: -
J gene: TRBJ2-3

CDR3 protein: CAWSEGNWVYEQYF
CDR3 DNA: TGTGCCTGGAGTGAGGGGAATTGGGTCTACGAGCAGTACTTC
V gene: TRBV30
D gene: -
clone size: -
J gene: TRBJ2-7

CDR3 protein: CASSQNLAGQRIYGYTF
CDR3 DNA: TGTGCCAGCAGCCAGAACTTGGCGGGACAGAGGATCTATGGCTACACCTTC
V gene: TRBV3-1/TRBV3-2
D gene: TRBD1
clone size: -
J gene: TRBJ1-2

CDR3 protein: CASSLQGELGYTF
CDR3 DNA: TGTGCCAGCAGTTTACAGGGTGAACTTGGCTACACCTTC
V gene: TRBV12-3/TRBV12-4
D gene: -
clone size: -
J gene: TRBJ1-2

CDR3 protein: CASSQFGVARDTQYF
CDR3 DNA: TGTGCCAGCAGCCAGTTCGGGGTAGCCCGCGATACGCAGTATTTT
V gene: TRBV7-3
D gene: -
clone size: -
J gene: TRBJ2-3

CDR3 protein: CSAAGGRTEAFF
CDR3 DNA: TGCAGCGCTGCGGGGGGGCGTACTGAAGCTTTCTTT
V gene: TRBV29-1
D gene: -
clone size: -
J gene: TRBJ1-1

CDR3 protein: CASRGGGVNGNTIYF
CDR3 DNA: TGTGCCAGCAGAGGAGGAGGGGTGAATGGAAACACCATATATTTT
V gene: TRBV28
D gene: -
clone size: -
J gene: TRBJ1-3

CDR3 protein: CASSLTATRWGGNPETQYF
CDR3 DNA: TGTGCCAGCAGCTTGACAGCTACGCGGTGGGGGGGGAATCCGGAGACCCAGTACTTC
V gene: TRBV5-6
D gene: TRBD2
clone size: -
J gene: TRBJ2-5